This entry lists 17 T cell receptor beta chains sequenced from one sample in a study of shared clonotypes between healthy human individuals. Here immunoSEQ multiplex PCR was the method, and the copy in TCRdb shows in-frame clones only, minus some. The table shows about 750,000 clones, with 85% to 95% occurring only once. As defined, naive CD8 cells were CD45RO-negative and positively selected for CCR7, with terminally differentiated effector memory CD45RA+ cells excluded. The material sequenced was naive CD8+ T cells sorted from blood. The origin of the receptors is a man aged 30-40 years in good health.

As regards this clone: Other nucleotide sequences from this sample produce the same CDR3. The chain is built from TRBV27 and TRBJ1-1, with a possible D match to TRBD1 (6 bases). CDR1 and CDR2 from the germline V gene are MNHEY and SMNVEV (reference sequence). The V end was cut by 2 bases, the J end by 2 bases, with 9 bases between. This CDR3 region has 14 residues. CDR3 protein: CASSLQGLNTEAFF. CDR3 nucleotides: TGTGCCAGCAGTTTACAGGGGCTCAACACTGAAGCTTTCTTT.

The gene calls are TRBV12-1 and TRBJ2-3; the table's D call, TRBD2, was not checked against the DNA. TRBV12-1 is listed as a pseudogene. The CDR3 is made up of 19 amino acids. CDR3 sequence reads: CASSLGTSGRAGVTDTQYF. The CDR3 bases are TGTGCCAGCAGCCTCGGGACTAGCGGGAGGGCCGGTGTAACAGATACGCAGTATTTT.

The chain couples TRBV5-1 to TRBJ2-5; TRBD1 is a possible D gene (5 bases). CDR1 and CDR2 (germline): SGHRS, YFSETQ. The CDR3 loop spans 14 amino acids. V lost 4 bases and J lost 1, with 11 bases in between. The CDR3: CASSAGHLQETQYF. The CDR3 DNA reads TGCGCCAGCAGCGCAGGACACCTCCAAGAGACCCAGTACTTC.

The V gene is TRBV28, the J gene TRBJ1-2, with a weak D call TRBD1 (5 bases). CDR1 is MDHEN, CDR2 SYDVKM, per germline. The CDR3 is 22 amino acids. The ends were cut back, 2 bases at V and 2 bases at J, with 33 bases in the middle. The CDR3 sequence: CASSLIGTTYNGVRPLNYGYTF. CDR3 sequence (DNA): TGTGCCAGCAGTTTAATTGGGACGACCTACAATGGCGTGCGGCCCCTAAACTATGGCTACACCTTC.

This chain uses TRBV5-1 with TRBJ2-7, with 12 nucleotides matching TRBD1. V lost 2 bases, J lost 5 bases, and 8 bases stayed unmatched. Germline-derived CDR1 and CDR2 are SGHRS and YFSETQ. The CDR3 loop spans 16 amino acids. The CDR3 sequence: CASSFFTGTGGDEQYF. The CDR3 nucleotides read TGCGCCAGCAGCTTTTTCACCGGGACAGGGGGCGACGAGCAGTACTTC.

The V and J genes are TRBV5-6 and TRBJ2-2; TRBD1 matches 9 bases. CDR3 length: 12 amino acids. Unmatched junction bases numbered 1, after V lost 7 bases and J lost 6 bases. Germline loops: CDR1 SGHDT, CDR2 YYEEEE. CDR3 loop: CASGTGPGELFF. The CDR3 coding sequence is TGTGCCAGCGGGACAGGGCCCGGGGAGCTGTTTTTT.

Remarks on this clone: The germline gene is not matched at one end of the junction; a read error may be the cause. The gene calls are TRBV6-5 and TRBJ2-1; D ambiguous. Germline lookup yields CDR1 MNHEY and CDR2 SVGAGI. This CDR3 contains 13 residues. CDR3 residues: CASSFNSHNEQFF. The DNA for the CDR3 is TGTGCCAGCAGCTTCAACTCCCACAATGAGCAGTTCTTC.

The chain links TRBV11-2 to TRBJ2-3; 7 nucleotides line up with TRBD2. The CDR3 has 17 amino acids. Germline V gene sequence: CDR1 SGHAT, CDR2 FQNNGV. V gave up 4 bases and J gave up 10 bases; unmatched junction bases: 20. The CDR3 region has the DNA TGTGCCAGCAGCTCTATCCGGGGGGACCCGAGTAGAGGTTCGCAGTATTTT. Protein: CASSSIRGDPSRGSQYF.

The chain couples TRBV6-6 to TRBJ1-3; D may be TRBD1 (6 bases). Trimming left V 2 bases short and J 3 bases short, with 8 bases between. From germline, CDR1 is MNHNY and CDR2 SVGAGI (reference sequence). The CDR3 spans 14 residues. CDR3 in amino acids: CASSYETGGNTIYF. CDR3 DNA: TGTGCCAGCAGTTACGAGACAGGTGGAAACACCATATATTTT.

The chain recombines TRBV28 with TRBJ2-1; TRBD2 aligns across 8 bases. CDR3 size: 17 residues. Germline trimming cut 2 bases from V and 10 bases from J; bases unmatched to any gene: 16. Germline V gene data show CDR1 as MDHEN and CDR2 as SYDVKM. CDR3 coding DNA: TGTGCCAGCAGTTTAGGGGGAGGGTGGCGGGAGGAACGAGAGCAGTTCTTC. Its protein is CASSLGGGWREEREQFF.

CDR3 protein: CASAGTGNWYEQYF. The CDR3 bases are TGTGCCAGCGCCGGGACAGGGAATTGGTACGAGCAGTACTTC. The chain carries TRBV28 and TRBJ2-7; 9 bases are a match to TRBD1. CDR1 MDHEN and CDR2 SYDVKM come from the germline V gene. With 8 bases clipped from V and 4 bases from J, the junction kept 9 bases outside the gene matches. This CDR3 spans 14 amino acids.

The CDR3 bases are TGTGCCAGCAGCAAAGGTGTCGGAGGCCAAGAGACCCAGTACTTC. Amino acids: CASSKGVGGQETQYF. V usage is TRBV7-3 and J usage is TRBJ2-5; D may be TRBD2 (5 bases). The ends were cut back, 5 bases at V and 1 base at J, with 14 bases in the middle. Germline V gene sequence: CDR1 SGHTA, CDR2 FQGTGA. The length of the CDR3 is 15 residues.

This chain links TRBV5-6 with TRBJ2-3; D ambiguous. The CDR3 is 17 amino acids. V was shortened by 0 bases and J by 0 bases, with 14 bases between the two germline ends. Germline loops: CDR1 SGHDT, CDR2 YYEEEE. CDR3: CASSLGWIPTSTDTQYF. The CDR3 DNA reads as TGTGCCAGCAGCTTGGGATGGATACCAACTAGCACAGATACGCAGTATTTT.

V is TRBV29-1 and J is TRBJ2-7; D may be TRBD2 (5 bases). The germline CDR1 and CDR2 sequences are SQVTM and ANQGSEA. The V and J ends lost 4 bases and 3 bases respectively, with 13 bases between them. The CDR3 spans 13 residues. The CDR3 DNA is TGCAGCGTTGGTGTCGGGGTGGGCTACGAGCAGTACTTC. Its translation is CSVGVGVGYEQYF.

The gene calls are TRBV4-1 and TRBJ1-1; D is unresolved. In germline, CDR1 is MGHRA, CDR2 YSYEKL. Between the trimmed V and J ends, which lost 0 bases and 4 bases, there was a span of 12 bases. This CDR3 has 15 amino acids. The CDR3 DNA follows: TGCGCCAGCAGCCAAGACAGGTTCCCCAGCACTGAAGCTTTCTTT. Its protein is CASSQDRFPSTEAFF.

V is TRBV7-2 and J is TRBJ2-7; 10 bases fit TRBD1. Germline assignment: CDR1 SGHTA and CDR2 FQGNSA. This CDR3 is built from 17 residues. V shed 5 bases and J 3 bases; nucleotides not matched to a gene: 13. CDR3 nucleotides: TGTGCCAGCAGCCTGCCCCGGACAGGGGGTGCGAGCTACGAGCAGTACTTC. Its translation: CASSLPRTGGASYEQYF.

The V and J genes are TRBV5-6 and TRBJ2-7, with a possible D match to TRBD1 (5 bases). V gave up 1 base and J gave up 4 bases, with 9 bases separating them. The V gene's germline CDR1 is SGHDT and CDR2 YYEEEE. The CDR3 has 13 amino acids. This CDR3 is CASSLIQGYEQYF. DNA for the CDR3: TGTGCCAGCAGCTTGATTCAGGGATACGAGCAGTACTTC.